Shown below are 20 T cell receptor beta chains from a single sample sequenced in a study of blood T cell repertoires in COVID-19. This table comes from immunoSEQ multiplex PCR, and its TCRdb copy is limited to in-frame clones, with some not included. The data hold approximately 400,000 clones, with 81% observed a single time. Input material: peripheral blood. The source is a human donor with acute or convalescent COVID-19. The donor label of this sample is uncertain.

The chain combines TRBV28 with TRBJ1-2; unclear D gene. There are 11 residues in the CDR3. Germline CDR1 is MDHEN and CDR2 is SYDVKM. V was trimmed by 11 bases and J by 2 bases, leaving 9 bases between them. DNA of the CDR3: TGTGCCTGCACACAGAACTATGGCTACACCTTC. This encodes CACTQNYGYTF.

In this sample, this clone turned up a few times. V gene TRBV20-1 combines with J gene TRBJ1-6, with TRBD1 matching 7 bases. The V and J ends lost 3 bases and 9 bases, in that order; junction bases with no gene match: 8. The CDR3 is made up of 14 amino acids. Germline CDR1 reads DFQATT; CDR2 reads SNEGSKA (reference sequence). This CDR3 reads CSASARQGISPLHF. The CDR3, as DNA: TGCAGTGCTAGTGCCCGACAGGGTATTTCACCCCTCCACTTT.

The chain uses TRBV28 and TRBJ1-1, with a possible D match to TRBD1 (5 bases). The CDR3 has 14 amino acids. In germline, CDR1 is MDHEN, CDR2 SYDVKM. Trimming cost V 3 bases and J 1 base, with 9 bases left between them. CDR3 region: CASSFIRGNTEAFF. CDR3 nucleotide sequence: TGTGCCAGCAGTTTTATTAGGGGGAACACTGAAGCTTTCTTT.

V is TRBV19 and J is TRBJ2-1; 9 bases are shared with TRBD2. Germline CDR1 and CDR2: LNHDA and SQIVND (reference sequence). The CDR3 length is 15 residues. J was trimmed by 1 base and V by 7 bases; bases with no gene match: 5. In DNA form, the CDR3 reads TGTGCCAGTACCCCTAGCGGGAATTCCTACAATGAGCAGTTCTTC. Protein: CASTPSGNSYNEQFF.

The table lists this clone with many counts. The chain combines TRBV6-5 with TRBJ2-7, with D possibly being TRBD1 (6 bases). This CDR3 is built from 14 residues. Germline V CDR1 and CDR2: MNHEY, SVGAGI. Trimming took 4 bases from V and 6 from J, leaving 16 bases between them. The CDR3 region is CASSSDRQVREQYF. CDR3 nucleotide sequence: TGTGCCAGCAGTTCGGATAGACAGGTCCGCGAGCAGTACTTC.

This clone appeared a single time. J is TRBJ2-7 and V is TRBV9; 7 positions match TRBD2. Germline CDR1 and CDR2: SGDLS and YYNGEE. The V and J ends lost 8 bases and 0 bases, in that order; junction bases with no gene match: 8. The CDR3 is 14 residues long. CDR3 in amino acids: CASGRGGSSYEQYF. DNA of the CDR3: TGTGCCAGTGGTAGGGGCGGGAGCTCCTACGAGCAGTACTTC.

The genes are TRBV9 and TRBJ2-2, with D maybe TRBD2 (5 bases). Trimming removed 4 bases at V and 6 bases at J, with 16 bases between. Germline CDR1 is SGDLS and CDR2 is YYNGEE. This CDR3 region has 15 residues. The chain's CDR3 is CASSPQPGVAGELFF. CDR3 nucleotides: TGTGCCAGCAGCCCACAGCCCGGGGTGGCCGGGGAGCTGTTTTTT.

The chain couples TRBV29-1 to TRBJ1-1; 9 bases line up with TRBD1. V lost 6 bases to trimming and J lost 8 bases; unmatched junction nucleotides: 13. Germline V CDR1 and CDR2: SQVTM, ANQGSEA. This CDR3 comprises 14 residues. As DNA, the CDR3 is TGCAGCGTGATATCGGACAGGGGTTACCCCGAAGCTTTCTTT. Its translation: CSVISDRGYPEAFF.

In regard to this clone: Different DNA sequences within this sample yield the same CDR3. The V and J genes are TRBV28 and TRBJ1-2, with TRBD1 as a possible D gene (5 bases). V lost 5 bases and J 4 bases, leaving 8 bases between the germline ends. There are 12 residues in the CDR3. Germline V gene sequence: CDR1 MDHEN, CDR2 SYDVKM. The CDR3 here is CASSTGGYGYTF. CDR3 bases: TGTGCCAGCAGTACCGGGGGCTATGGCTACACCTTC.

This CDR3 is CASSFGRDSYNSPLHF. The CDR3 DNA reads as TGCGCCAGCAGCTTCGGGAGAGATTCCTATAATTCACCCCTCCACTTT. V usage is TRBV5-1 and J usage is TRBJ1-6; D uncertain. V lost 2 bases and J 1 base, leaving 10 bases between the germline ends. The CDR3 covers 16 residues. Germline CDR1 SGHRS, CDR2 YFSETQ.

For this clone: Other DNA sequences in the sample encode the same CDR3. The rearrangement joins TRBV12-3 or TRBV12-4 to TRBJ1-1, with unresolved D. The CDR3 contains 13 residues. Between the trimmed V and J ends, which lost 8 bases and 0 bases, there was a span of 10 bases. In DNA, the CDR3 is TGTGCCAGCCGACTACAGATGAACACTGAAGCTTTCTTT. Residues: CASRLQMNTEAFF.

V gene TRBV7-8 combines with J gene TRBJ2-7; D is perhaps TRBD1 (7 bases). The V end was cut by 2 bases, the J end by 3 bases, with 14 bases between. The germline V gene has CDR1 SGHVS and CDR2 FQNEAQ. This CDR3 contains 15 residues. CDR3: CASSLFSGGGYEQYF. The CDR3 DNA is TGTGCCAGCAGCTTATTTTCAGGGGGAGGCTACGAGCAGTACTTC.

CDR3 amino acids: CASSFRGSYGYTF. The CDR3 DNA follows: TGTGCCAGCAGCTTCAGGGGAAGTTATGGCTACACCTTC. V usage is TRBV5-6 and J usage is TRBJ1-2; a possible D gene is TRBD1 (6 bases). Trimming cost V 2 bases and J 5 bases, with 10 bases left between them. The CDR3 runs 13 residues. Germline V gene data show CDR1 as SGHDT and CDR2 as YYEEEE.

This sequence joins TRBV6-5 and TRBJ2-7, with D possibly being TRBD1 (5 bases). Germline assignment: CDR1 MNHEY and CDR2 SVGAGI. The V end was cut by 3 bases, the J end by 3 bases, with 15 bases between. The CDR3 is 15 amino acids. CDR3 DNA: TGTGCCAGCAGTTATGGGGCAGGGAATTACTACGAGCAGTACTTC. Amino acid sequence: CASSYGAGNYYEQYF.

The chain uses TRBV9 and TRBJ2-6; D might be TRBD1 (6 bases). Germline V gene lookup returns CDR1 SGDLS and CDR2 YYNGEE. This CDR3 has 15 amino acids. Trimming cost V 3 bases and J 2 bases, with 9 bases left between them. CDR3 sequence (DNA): TGTGCCAGCAGCGCTCGACAGGCTGGGGCCAACGTCCTGACTTTC. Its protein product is CASSARQAGANVLTF.

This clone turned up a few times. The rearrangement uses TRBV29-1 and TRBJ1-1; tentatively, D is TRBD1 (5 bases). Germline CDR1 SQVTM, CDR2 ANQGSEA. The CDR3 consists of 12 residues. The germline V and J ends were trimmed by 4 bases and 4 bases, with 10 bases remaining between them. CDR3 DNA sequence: TGCAGCGTTGTTCGGGGGGGCACTGAAGCTTTCTTT. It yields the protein CSVVRGGTEAFF.

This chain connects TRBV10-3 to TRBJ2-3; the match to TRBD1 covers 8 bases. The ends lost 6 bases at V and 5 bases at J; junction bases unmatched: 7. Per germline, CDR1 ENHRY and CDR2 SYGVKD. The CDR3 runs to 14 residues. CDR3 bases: TGTGCCATCAGGACGGACAGGGCCGGAGATACGCAGTATTTT. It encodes CAIRTDRAGDTQYF.

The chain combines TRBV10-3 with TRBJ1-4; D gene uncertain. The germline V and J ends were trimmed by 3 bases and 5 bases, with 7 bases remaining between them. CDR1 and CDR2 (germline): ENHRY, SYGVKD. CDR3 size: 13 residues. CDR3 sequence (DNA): TGTGCCATCAGTGACAGGCTCAATGAAAAACTGTTTTTT. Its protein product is CAISDRLNEKLFF.

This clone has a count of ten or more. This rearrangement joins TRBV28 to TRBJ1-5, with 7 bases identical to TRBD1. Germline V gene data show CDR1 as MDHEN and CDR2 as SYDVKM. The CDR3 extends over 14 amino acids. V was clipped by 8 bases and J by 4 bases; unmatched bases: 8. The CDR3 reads CASVTGVLNQPQHF. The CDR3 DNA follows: TGTGCCAGCGTAACAGGGGTTTTGAATCAGCCCCAGCATTTT.

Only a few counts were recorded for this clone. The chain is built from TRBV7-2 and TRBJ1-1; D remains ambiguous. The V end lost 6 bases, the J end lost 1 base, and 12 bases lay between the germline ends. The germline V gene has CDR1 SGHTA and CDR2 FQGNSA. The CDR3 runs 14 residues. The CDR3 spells CASSLPTANTEAFF. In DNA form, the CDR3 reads TGTGCCAGCAGTTTACCCACAGCGAACACTGAAGCTTTCTTT. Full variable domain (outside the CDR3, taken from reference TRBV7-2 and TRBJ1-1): GAGVSQSPSNKVTEKGKDVELRCDPISGHTALYWYRQSLGQGLEFLIYFQGNSAPDKSGLPSDRFSAERTGGSVSTLTIQRTQQEDSAVYLCASSLPTANTEAFFGQGTRLTVV.